This T cell receptor beta chain was observed in a study of Tregs in tolerant kidney transplant recipients (dated by TCRdb to the late 2010s). General notes on the study: Before combined kidney and bone marrow transplantation, this study identified donor-specific regulatory T cells using TCRbeta sequencing and then followed those same cells after transplant. TCRbeta repertoire sequencing was used in 3 healthy controls to compare several methods for expanding Tregs specific for an allogeneic donor. General findings and caveats noted by the study authors: Biological reproducibility was not directly addressed, though technical replication error appeared minimal. Expanding Tregs with activated donor B cells appeared to identify the most biologically relevant and donor-specific TCRbeta repertoire. The study was limited by small patient numbers, and the findings need validation in larger populations and under other immunosuppression protocols.

Unstimulated Tregs (CD4+CD25+CD127-), CD4+ non-Tregs (CD4+CD25-), CD4 and CD8 cells were FACS-sorted from thawed PBMCs. Before Treg sorting, thawed PBMCs were rested overnight at 37°C with around 220 IU/ml IL-2. Healthy control blood came either as purchased buffy coats or from healthy volunteers. Healthy control blood was processed to PBMCs by Ficoll density gradient and cryopreserved, and patient PBMCs were collected before and after transplant. For TCRbeta CDR3 sequencing, genomic DNA was extracted from sorted cells using the QIAGEN DNeasy Blood and Tissue Kit. High-throughput TCRbeta CDR3 sequencing was carried out commercially through immunoSEQ, with PCR amplification with bias correction and internal controls included. For the original study's pipeline: Unique productive TCRbeta sequences were defined by CDR3 nucleotide sequence when primers matched and otherwise by CDR3 amino acid sequence together with Vbeta and Jbeta genes. To correct for sorting error, sequences found in more than one sorted population at a frequency ratio of 2:1 or less were discarded, and the remaining shared sequences were assigned to the population with the higher frequency. Sequences were defined as donor-reactive when expanded at least 5-fold in CFSE-low cells versus unstimulated cells and present at a frequency of at least 0.01% in CFSE-low cells. Repertoire divergence was quantified by Jensen-Shannon divergence using the top 100 TCRbeta sequences ranked by frequency. For samples with multiple sequencing runs, sorting error was corrected in each run separately before the runs were combined. The clones in this table, taken by TCRdb from immuneACCESS, are in-frame only. Not every clone is retained; where verified, under half of the shortfall comes from an unresolved V gene, and the cause of the rest is unknown. V and J calls and clone size are as listed in that table; D and trimming were resolved from the DNA. The sample table holds 15,000 to 20,000 clones, of which about four fifths were seen once. Jointly, the top ten make up more than 2% of the sample.

The CDR3 runs 15 amino acids, cysteine and phenylalanine included. Of all the DNA, just the CDR3 is kept, 45 bases in frame from base 1. Trimming leaves V shorter by 0 bases and J shorter by 5 bases, with the junction holding 2 bases beyond the gene matches. CDR1 and CDR2 (SGDLS, YYNGEE) derive from the germline V gene. For this clone: Its antigen remains undetermined. Base qualities are missing; no much larger clone stands one base away.

This sequence originates from a human donor in good health. The chain links TRBV9 with TRBJ2-1; 10 junctional bases match TRBD1. The sample was Tregs from blood. In nucleotide form, the sequence is TGTGCCAGCAGCGTAGGACAGGGGGCCGACAATGAGCAGTTCTTC. Its translation is CASSVGQGADNEQFF.